This TCR beta chain is drawn from a study of cytomegalovirus exposure and HLA in healthy donors. The trim removed 0 bases at V and 7 bases at J, leaving 9 bases unmatched. Per the germline V gene, CDR1 is LGHNA and CDR2 is YNFKEQ. This CDR3 has 17 residues. Primers included in the PCR were 60 Vbeta and 13 Jbeta primers. TCRdb's copy holds only in-frame clones and misses some; the assay was immunoSEQ multiplex PCR. This sample has 200,000 or so clones, with 83% found just once. The sequenced sample consisted of PBMCs. The V call is TRBV4-2, the J call TRBJ2-1; 10 bases line up with TRBD2. The clonotype comes from a girl aged 10 to 17 in good health and CMV-seronegative. CDR3 bases: TGTGCCAGCAGCCAAGATATAAGCGGGAGGGCCATGAATGAGCAGTTCTTC. Translating gives CASSQDISGRAMNEQFF.